This T cell receptor beta chain emerged from a study of vaccination and CD4 T cells after COVID-19 (dated by TCRdb to the early 2020s). Broadly, across the study: Every convalescent patient had a positive nasal swab PCR test for SARS-CoV-2, with mild disease in roughly nine patients and severe disease in one. In the convalescent cohort there were six males and four females, among whom were two Hispanic individuals, seven Caucasians, two Asians and one multiracial person. Overlapping spike peptide pools from SARS-CoV-2 and from the common cold coronaviruses HCoV-NL63, HCoV-OC43 and HCoV-229E were used as culture stimuli. Each participant got two doses of either the Pfizer-BioNTech BNT162b2 vaccine (n=8) or the Moderna mRNA-1273 vaccine (n=2). Post-COVID blood samples were collected from convalescent patients a median of about 92 days after diagnosis, with a range of roughly 30 to 170 days. The time from the second vaccine dose to post-vaccine blood sampling had a median of approximately 72 days and ranged from about 14 to 250 days. Control cultures used a CEFX viral epitope pool as positive control, an HIV-1 Nef peptide pool as negative control, or no peptide. In roughly 10 COVID-19 convalescent patients and a handful of infection-naive healthy vaccine recipients, the spike-specific CD4+ TCR repertoire before mRNA vaccination was compared with the repertoire after mRNA vaccination.

The CDR3 goes from the cysteine to the phenylalanine over 11 residues. This entry keeps only the CDR3 DNA: 33 bases, framed from base 1. Relative to germline, V is 0 bases shorter and J is 11 bases shorter, with 9 bases between their ends. CDR1 and CDR2, per the germline V gene (reference sequence), are DFQATT and SNEGSKA. The library was obtained by PCR. DNA from cultured CD4+ T cells was subjected to TCR sequencing with the Oncomine TCR Beta short-read assay at the Johns Hopkins FTIC core. The QIAamp micro DNA kit was used to extract genomic DNA from the cultured CD4+ T cells. The Oncomine TCR Beta libraries from cultured CD4+ T cells were pooled using unique dual indexes and then sequenced on an Illumina iSeq 100. As for how the authors treated the data: Non-productive sequences were filtered out, and CDR3s that did not start with C, did not end with F or W, or were shorter than 7 amino acids were discarded. Antigen-specific clonotypes were identified using the MANAFEST web application through comparison of peptide-stimulated wells with reference and other culture wells. An FDR below 0.05, an odds ratio above 5, and a productive frequency above 0.1% in at least two of three replicate wells were required for clones to be considered positive. Cross-reactive clonotypes were defined as significantly expanded in both SARS-CoV-2 spike wells and at least one common cold coronavirus spike condition. Similarity between CDR3 sequences was evaluated in R version 3.6.1 using Levenshtein distances (stringdist) and unrooted phylogenetic trees (ape). The public reads were reanalyzed by TCRdb: fastp trimming at Q25, MiXCR alignment, in-frame beta chains only. Each entry is one CDR3 protein sequence, shown with its most common DNA and genes. The V and J calls and clone size come from TCRdb's table, not from the authors' own analysis. The sample has 14,000 to 15,000 distinct CDR3 sequences on record, over 65% of them singletons. The ten largest clones add up to roughly 11% of the sample.

The treatment or condition label on this specimen signifies: roughly 10-day PBMC culture with coronavirus spike peptide pools or control peptides (ViraFEST assay). The ViraFEST assay was used in the study, in which antigen-specific T cells were expanded with peptide pools and expanded clonotypes were subsequently identified by TCR sequencing. Positive SARS-CoV-2 PCR tests in the convalescent patients dated from March to December 2020, before Alpha, Beta and Delta variants emerged in the United States. Each well held two million PBMCs cultured with roughly 9.2 ug/ml peptide pools in IMDM containing about 5% human AB serum and 9 to 10 IU/ml IL-2. Half of the culture medium was replaced with fresh IL-2-containing medium on days 3 and 7. After about 11 days of culture, CD4+ T cells were isolated by negative selection using the EasySep CD4+ T cell isolation kit. Ficoll-Paque Plus gradient centrifugation was used to isolate PBMCs from whole blood, and the isolated PBMCs were then either used fresh or cryopreserved at -140C. Culture conditions were generally each tested in triplicate wells.

Results the study describes overall, beyond this receptor: Although the median number of SARS-CoV-2-reactive clonotypes went up from roughly 19 after infection to some 38 after vaccination, the increase was not significant. Among convalescent patients, a median about 86% of the SARS-CoV-2-reactive clones seen after vaccination appeared only after vaccination, which suggests priming specific to the vaccine. Nearly all vaccine-specific clones in convalescent patients (304 of 307) were mono-reactive for SARS-CoV-2 spike rather than cross-reactive with common cold coronaviruses. Only a relatively small number of convalescent patients were included in the study, and early timepoints following natural infection were not analyzed.

Details on this clonotype: The antigen it binds to is not known. Per-base quality was not reported, and no clone a single base away is much larger than it.

Rearrangement joined TRBV20-1 to TRBJ2-3, with the D gene not confidently named. The sequencing input was CD4+ T cells from blood, cultured in vitro. This clonotype was sampled from a human donor who had recovered from COVID-19. CDR3 sequence: CSARDKGRQYF. The sequenced DNA is TGCAGTGCTAGAGATAAGGGCAGGCAGTATTTT.